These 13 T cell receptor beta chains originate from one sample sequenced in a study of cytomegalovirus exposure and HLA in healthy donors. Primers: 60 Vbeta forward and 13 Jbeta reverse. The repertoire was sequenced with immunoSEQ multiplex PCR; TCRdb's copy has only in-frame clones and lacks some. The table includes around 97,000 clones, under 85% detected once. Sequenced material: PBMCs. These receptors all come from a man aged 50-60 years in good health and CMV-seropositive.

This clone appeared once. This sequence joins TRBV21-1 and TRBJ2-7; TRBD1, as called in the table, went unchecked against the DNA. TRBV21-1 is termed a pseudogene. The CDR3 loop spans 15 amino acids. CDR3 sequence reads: CASSKRDRRLIEQYF. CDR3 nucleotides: TGTGCCAGCAGCAAGAGGGACAGGCGGTTGATCGAGCAGTACTTC.

CDR3 nucleotide sequence: TGTGCCAGCACCGGGACAGGACCACTAAGGGATGAGCAGTTCTTC. This sequence encodes CASTGTGPLRDEQFF. This chain links TRBV2 with TRBJ2-1; 8 positions match TRBD1. J was trimmed by 8 bases and V by 7 bases; bases with no gene match: 13. This CDR3 comprises 15 residues. In germline, CDR1 is SNHLY, CDR2 FYNNEI.

CDR3 sequence (DNA): TGTGCCAGCAGTTCACCGGGACAGCTCCTCTCCTACGAGCAGTACTTC. Amino acid sequence: CASSSPGQLLSYEQYF. V and J are TRBV28 and TRBJ2-5, with TRBD1 matching 7 bases. Gene TRBJ2-7 matches the end of the DNA better, so the J call may be wrong. Germline values: CDR1 MDHEN, CDR2 SYDVKM. The CDR3 has 16 amino acids.

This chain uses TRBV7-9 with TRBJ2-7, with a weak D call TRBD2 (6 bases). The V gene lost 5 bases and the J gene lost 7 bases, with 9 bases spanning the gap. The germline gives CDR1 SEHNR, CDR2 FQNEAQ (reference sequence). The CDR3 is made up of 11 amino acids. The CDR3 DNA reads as TGTGCCAGCAGCCGGGCGGGGGAGCAGTACTTC. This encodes CASSRAGEQYF.

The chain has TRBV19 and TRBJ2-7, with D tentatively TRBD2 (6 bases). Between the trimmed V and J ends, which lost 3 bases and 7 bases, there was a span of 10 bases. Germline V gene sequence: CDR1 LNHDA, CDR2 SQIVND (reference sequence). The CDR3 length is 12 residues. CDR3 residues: CASSMGGPEQYF. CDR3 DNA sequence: TGTGCCAGTAGTATGGGGGGTCCGGAGCAGTACTTC.

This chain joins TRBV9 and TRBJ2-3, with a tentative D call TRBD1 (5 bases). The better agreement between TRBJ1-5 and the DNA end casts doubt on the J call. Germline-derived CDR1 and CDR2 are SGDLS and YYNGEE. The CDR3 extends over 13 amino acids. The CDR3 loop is CASGGTSTDTQHF. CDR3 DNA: TGTGCCAGTGGGGGGACTAGCACAGATACGCAGCATTTT.

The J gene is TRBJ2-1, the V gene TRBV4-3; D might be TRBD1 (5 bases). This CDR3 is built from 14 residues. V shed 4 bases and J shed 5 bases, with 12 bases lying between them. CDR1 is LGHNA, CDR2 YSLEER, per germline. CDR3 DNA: TGCGCCAGCAGCCCCATCAGGGAAAACAATGAGCAGTTCTTC. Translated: CASSPIRENNEQFF.

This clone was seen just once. The CDR3 region is CASSPRDRTNEKLFF. Here the CDR3 DNA reads TGTGCCAGCTCACCACGGGACAGGACCAATGAAAAACTGTTTTTT. V is TRBV18 and J is TRBJ1-4; TRBD1 aligns across 8 bases. The CDR3 covers 15 residues. Germline V gene lookup returns CDR1 KGHSH and CDR2 LQKENI. Losses at the gene ends were 1 base for V and 5 bases for J; bases not matched to a gene: 3.

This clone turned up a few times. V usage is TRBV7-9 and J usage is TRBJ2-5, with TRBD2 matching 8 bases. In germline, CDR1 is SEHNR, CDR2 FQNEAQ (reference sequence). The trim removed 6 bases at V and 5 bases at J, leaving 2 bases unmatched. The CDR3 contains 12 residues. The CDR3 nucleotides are TGTGCCAGCAGGCCGGGGGGGGAGACCCAGTACTTC. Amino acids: CASRPGGETQYF.

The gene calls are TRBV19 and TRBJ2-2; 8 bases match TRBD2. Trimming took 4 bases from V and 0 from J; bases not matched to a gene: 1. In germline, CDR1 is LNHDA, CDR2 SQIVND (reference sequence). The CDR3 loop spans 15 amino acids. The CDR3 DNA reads TGTGCCAGTAGTACGACTAGCGCGAACACCGGGGAGCTGTTTTTT. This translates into CASSTTSANTGELFF.

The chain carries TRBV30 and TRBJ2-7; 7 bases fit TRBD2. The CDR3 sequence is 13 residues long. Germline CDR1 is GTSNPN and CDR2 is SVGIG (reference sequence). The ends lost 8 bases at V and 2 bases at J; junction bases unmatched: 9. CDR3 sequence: CARADGLAYEQYF. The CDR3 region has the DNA TGTGCCCGGGCTGATGGACTAGCCTACGAGCAGTACTTC.

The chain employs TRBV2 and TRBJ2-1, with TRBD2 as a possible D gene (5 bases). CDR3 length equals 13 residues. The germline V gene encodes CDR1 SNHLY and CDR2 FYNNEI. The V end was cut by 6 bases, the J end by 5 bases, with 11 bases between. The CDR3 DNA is TGTGCCAGCAGAACTAGTTACCACAATGAGCAGTTCTTC. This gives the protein CASRTSYHNEQFF.

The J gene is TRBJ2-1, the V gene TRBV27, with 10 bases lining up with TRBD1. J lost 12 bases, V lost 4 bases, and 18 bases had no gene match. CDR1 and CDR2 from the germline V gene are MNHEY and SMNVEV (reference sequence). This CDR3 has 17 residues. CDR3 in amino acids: CASSSQVTGGSWLVQFF. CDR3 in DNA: TGTGCCAGCAGTTCGCAGGTGACAGGGGGCTCCTGGTTGGTGCAGTTCTTC.